This entry lists 27 T cell receptor beta chains sequenced from one sample in a study of OX40 agonist ivuxolimab in advanced cancers. Assay: immunoSEQ multiplex PCR; the TCRdb copy retains only in-frame clones and omits some. The sample shows tens of thousands of clones, roughly four fifths of them seen only once. The starting material was CD4+ or CD8+ T cells sorted from blood, obtained in a trial of the OX40 agonist ivuxolimab. The source is an adult with an advanced solid tumor such as melanoma, head and neck, liver or kidney cancer.

The V gene is TRBV5-8, the J gene TRBJ1-6; D may be TRBD1 (6 bases). Per the germline V gene, CDR1 is SGHTS and CDR2 is YDEGEE. The ends were cut back, 0 bases at V and 13 bases at J, with 14 bases in the middle. The CDR3 loop spans 14 amino acids. This CDR3 is CASSLGQVQVPLHF. CDR3 coding DNA: TGTGCCAGCAGCTTGGGACAGGTTCAAGTCCCCCTCCACTTT.

The V and J genes are TRBV25-1 and TRBJ2-1, with D possibly being TRBD2 (6 bases). In germline, CDR1 is MGHDK, CDR2 SYGVNS. The CDR3 consists of 17 residues. Trimming left V 3 bases short and J 2 bases short, with 17 bases between. In DNA form, the CDR3 reads TGTGCCAGCAGTGATCGCACGAGCGGAGGGGCCTACAATGAGCAGTTCTTC. This gives the protein CASSDRTSGGAYNEQFF.

The chain uses TRBV29-1 and TRBJ1-4; TRBD1 agrees at 7 bases. Germline V gene data show CDR1 as SQVTM and CDR2 as ANQGSEA. The ends lost 4 bases at V and 8 bases at J; junction bases unmatched: 1. The CDR3 is 11 residues long. CDR3 amino acids: CSVAQGEKLFF. CDR3 bases: TGCAGCGTTGCACAGGGGGAAAAACTGTTTTTT. The variable domain in full, with the rest retrieved from reference TRBV29-1 and TRBJ1-4, is SAVISQKPSRDICQRGTSLTIQCQVDSQVTMMFWYRQQPGQSLTLIATANQGSEATYESGFVIDKFPISRPNLTFSTLTVSNMSPEDSSIYLCSVAQGEKLFFGSGTQLSVL.

V is TRBV27 and J is TRBJ2-3, with a tentative D call TRBD2 (6 bases). Germline CDR1 is MNHEY and CDR2 is SMNVEV (reference sequence). With 5 bases removed from V and 2 bases from J, the gap between germline ends came to 17 bases. The CDR3 runs to 16 residues. In DNA, the CDR3 is TGTGCCAGCAGTCCCACAGTGGGGGGAATCACAGATACGCAGTATTTT. Translating gives CASSPTVGGITDTQYF.

The rearrangement uses TRBV11-2 and TRBJ2-2, with D tentatively TRBD2 (5 bases). With 8 bases removed from V and 5 bases from J, the gap between germline ends came to 12 bases. Germline lookup yields CDR1 SGHAT and CDR2 FQNNGV. This CDR3 is 13 amino acids long. CDR3 nucleotide sequence: TGTGCCAGCCGTGAGGGCCGGACCGGGGAGCTGTTTTTT. It specifies CASREGRTGELFF.

The rearrangement links TRBV4-2 to TRBJ2-3; D is uncertain. V lost 0 bases and J lost 4, with 20 bases in between. In germline, CDR1 is LGHNA, CDR2 YNFKEQ. The CDR3 runs 18 residues. CDR3 sequence: CASSQEGRWVSRPDTQYF. The CDR3 DNA follows: TGTGCCAGCAGCCAAGAGGGCCGTTGGGTTTCGCGTCCAGATACGCAGTATTTT.

As for this clone: One junction end does not reproduce the germline sequence, and a read error may be involved. The rearrangement uses TRBV30 and TRBJ1-3; D remains ambiguous. The V gene's germline CDR1 is GTSNPN and CDR2 SVGIG (reference sequence). The CDR3 extends over 13 amino acids. CDR3: CAWSLGSRNTIYF. The CDR3 coding sequence is TGTGCCTGGAGTTTGGGCTCTCGAAACACCATATATTTT.

V usage is TRBV7-3 and J usage is TRBJ2-5, with 12 bases matching TRBD2. Trimming removed 1 base from V and 3 bases from J; junction bases left unmatched: 6. Germline loops: CDR1 SGHTA, CDR2 FQGTGA. The CDR3 is 17 residues long. The CDR3 reads CASSLRAGLAGKETQYF. CDR3 DNA sequence: TGTGCCAGCAGCTTAAGGGCCGGACTAGCGGGGAAAGAGACCCAGTACTTC.

V is TRBV4-2 and J is TRBJ2-2; D is uncertain. The germline V and J ends were trimmed by 4 bases and 6 bases, with 6 bases remaining between them. Per germline, CDR1 LGHNA and CDR2 YNFKEQ. There are 12 residues in the CDR3. CDR3 sequence reads: CASSPEAGELFF. CDR3 in DNA: TGTGCCAGCAGCCCTGAGGCCGGGGAGCTGTTTTTT.

The rearrangement links TRBV6-5 to TRBJ2-3, with 16 bases lining up with TRBD2. V lost 6 bases to trimming and J lost 10 bases; unmatched junction nucleotides: 4. Germline CDR1 reads MNHEY; CDR2 reads SVGAGI. The CDR3 spans 14 residues. This CDR3 is CASRPGTSGRAQYF. Here the CDR3 DNA reads TGTGCCAGCAGGCCCGGGACTAGCGGGAGGGCGCAGTATTTT.

This chain joins TRBV30 and TRBJ1-2; D is possibly TRBD1 (6 bases). Germline V gene data show CDR1 as GTSNPN and CDR2 as SVGIG (reference sequence). Trimming shortened V by 0 bases and J by 5 bases, and 10 bases separated the two germline ends. This CDR3 has 13 amino acids. The CDR3 sequence is CAWSVQGGYGYTF. DNA of the CDR3: TGTGCCTGGAGTGTACAAGGGGGGTATGGCTACACCTTC.

The chain recombines TRBV5-1 with TRBJ2-2; TRBD2 might be the D (5 bases). This CDR3 contains 13 residues. Trimming took 4 bases from V and 5 from J, leaving 9 bases between them. CDR1 is SGHRS and CDR2 is YFSETQ in the germline V gene. The CDR3 region has the DNA TGCGCCAGCAGCCCGGTAGCGACCGGGGAGCTGTTTTTT. This gives the protein CASSPVATGELFF.

At least ten counts were recorded for this clone. V is TRBV5-1 and J is TRBJ1-3, with D tentatively TRBD1 (5 bases). V lost 4 bases and J 4 bases, leaving 12 bases between the germline ends. CDR3 length equals 14 residues. CDR1 and CDR2 (germline): SGHRS, YFSETQ. CDR3: CASSDWTPGNTIYF. CDR3 nucleotides: TGCGCCAGCAGCGACTGGACACCGGGAAACACCATATATTTT.

The chain carries TRBV7-4 and TRBJ2-1; D remains ambiguous. CDR1 and CDR2 (germline): SGHVT, SQSDAQ. This CDR3 is built from 16 residues. V was shortened by 1 base and J by 0 bases, with 10 bases between the two germline ends. The CDR3: CASSLGGALSYNEQFF. The DNA of the CDR3 is TGTGCCAGCAGCTTAGGGGGTGCTCTCTCCTACAATGAGCAGTTCTTC.

The CDR3 loop reads CSVGPAGVLTF. The CDR3 DNA reads as TGCAGCGTCGGACCTGCGGGCGTCCTGACTTTC. This rearrangement joins TRBV29-1 to TRBJ2-6; D perhaps matches TRBD2 (5 bases). Germline V gene sequence: CDR1 SQVTM, CDR2 ANQGSEA. This CDR3 contains 11 residues. Trimming stripped 6 bases from V and 12 bases from J, with 12 bases between.

The V and J genes are TRBV7-8 and TRBJ2-7; TRBD2 might be the D (7 bases). The CDR3 is 14 amino acids. Germline loops: CDR1 SGHVS, CDR2 FQNEAQ. The V end lost 7 bases, the J end lost 4 bases, and 17 bases lay between the germline ends. In DNA form, the CDR3 reads TGTGCCAGCACCTGGGGGGGCCCCCGATACGAGCAGTACTTC. Its protein product is CASTWGGPRYEQYF.

The chain uses TRBV28 and TRBJ1-2; TRBD1 matches 7 bases. The CDR3 runs 15 residues. J was trimmed by 3 bases and V by 5 bases; bases with no gene match: 9. Germline loops: CDR1 MDHEN, CDR2 SYDVKM. The CDR3 nucleotides read TGTGCCAGCAGTCCCGGGACAGAACTCTACTATGGCTACACCTTC. This gives the protein CASSPGTELYYGYTF.

In this sample, this clone is medium-sized. The V call is TRBV4-1, the J call TRBJ1-5; 7 bases are a match to TRBD1. CDR1 and CDR2 from the germline V gene are MGHRA and YSYEKL. V dropped 4 bases and J dropped 0; count of bases not matched to a gene: 6. This CDR3 contains 16 residues. CDR3 DNA: TGCGCCAGCAGCCTCTGGACAGGACGTAGCAATCAGCCCCAGCATTTT. This gives the protein CASSLWTGRSNQPQHF.

J is TRBJ2-3 and V is TRBV25-1; no clear D. Germline lookup yields CDR1 MGHDK and CDR2 SYGVNS. This CDR3 has 12 amino acids. V was cut by 2 bases and J by 10 bases, with 10 bases left in between. CDR3 sequence reads: CASSEVGRAQYF. CDR3 nucleotide sequence: TGTGCCAGCAGTGAAGTCGGTAGGGCGCAGTATTTT.

As DNA, the CDR3 is TGTGCCAGCAGGTCAGGGGGCCCAGAGACCCAGTACTTC. Amino acid sequence: CASRSGGPETQYF. The rearrangement uses TRBV28 and TRBJ2-5, with TRBD1 matching over 8 bases. V gave up 6 bases and J gave up 4 bases; unmatched junction bases: 4. Looked up from germline, CDR1 is MDHEN and CDR2 is SYDVKM. The CDR3 runs 13 residues.

V is TRBV11-3 and J is TRBJ2-7, with 7 bases matching TRBD2. CDR1 and CDR2 from the germline V gene are SGHNT and YENEEA. The V and J ends lost 1 base and 6 bases, in that order; junction bases with no gene match: 6. The CDR3 is 14 residues long. CDR3 in DNA: TGTGCCAGCAGCTTAGCGGGAGGTTATGGCGAGCAGTACTTC. Translating gives CASSLAGGYGEQYF.

V is TRBV6-5 and J is TRBJ2-7; TRBD2 agrees at 7 bases. CDR3 length equals 11 residues. The junction had 3 bases not matched to a gene; V was cut back by 10 bases and J by 3 bases. Germline CDR1 and CDR2: MNHEY and SVGAGI. The CDR3 region is CAISGIYEQYF. The CDR3 bases are TGTGCCATCAGCGGGATCTACGAGCAGTACTTC.

This sequence joins TRBV10-1 and TRBJ2-1, with D unclear. V was shortened by 3 bases and J by 5 bases, with 11 bases between the two germline ends. CDR1 and CDR2 (germline): WNHNN, SYGVQD (reference sequence). This CDR3 is 14 amino acids long. The CDR3 is CASSDSTINNEQFF. The CDR3 bases are TGCGCCAGCAGTGACTCCACGATCAACAATGAGCAGTTCTTC.

CDR3: CAWSGVNTGAGELFF. DNA of the CDR3: TGTGCCTGGAGCGGCGTTAACACAGGCGCCGGGGAGCTGTTTTTT. V is TRBV30 and J is TRBJ2-2; D is perhaps TRBD1 (5 bases). Germline values: CDR1 GTSNPN, CDR2 SVGIG (reference sequence). The CDR3 extends over 15 amino acids. V was clipped by 3 bases and J by 6 bases, with 17 bases between them.

The J gene is TRBJ2-3, the V gene TRBV7-9; D is perhaps TRBD1 or TRBD2 (6 bases each). The V end lost 5 bases, the J end lost 15 bases, and 15 bases lay between the germline ends. Germline V CDR1 and CDR2: SEHNR, FQNEAQ (reference sequence). This CDR3 is 11 amino acids long. CDR3 sequence (DNA): TGTGCCAGCAGCCCCGGGGGCAGCCGATATTTT. Encoded protein: CASSPGGSRYF.

This chain uses TRBV10-3 with TRBJ1-1; 7 positions agree with TRBD1. This CDR3 contains 13 residues. Trimming removed 4 bases from V and 7 bases from J; junction bases left unmatched: 6. The germline gives CDR1 ENHRY, CDR2 SYGVKD. CDR3 DNA sequence: TGTGCCATCAGTGGCGGGACAGCCTTTGAAGCTTTCTTT. This gives the protein CAISGGTAFEAFF.

The count of this clone is one. The V gene is TRBV5-1, the J gene TRBJ2-5, with 7 bases aligning to TRBD2. Unmatched junction bases numbered 5, after V lost 2 bases and J lost 1 base. The CDR3 has 15 amino acids. Per germline, CDR1 SGHRS and CDR2 YFSETQ. For the CDR3, the DNA is TGCGCCAGCAGCTTTGGAGCGGGGATCCAAGAGACCCAGTACTTC. The encoded protein is CASSFGAGIQETQYF.